This TCR beta chain was sequenced during a study of Tregs in tolerant kidney transplant recipients. The wider study: The nonmyeloablative bone marrow transplants came from related graft donors, with transient mixed chimerism.

Produced via immunoSEQ multiplex PCR; TCRdb's table is partial and in-frame only. Among some 66,000 clones, approximately 92% were seen once, and the ten largest hold about 10%. Germline values: CDR1 LNHDA, CDR2 SQIVND (reference sequence). Trimming removed 3 bases from V and 3 bases from J, with 18 bases in between. The CDR3 is 17 amino acids. The sample here was CD8+ T cells from blood, taken before the transplant. The chain has TRBV19 and TRBJ1-3; D perhaps matches TRBD1 (6 bases). The TCR originated in a human donor who received a combined kidney and bone marrow transplant. The CDR3 loop is CASSISVPVQGGNTIYF. The CDR3 coding sequence is TGTGCCAGTAGTATTTCCGTACCTGTACAGGGTGGAAACACCATATATTTT.